This T cell receptor (beta chain) appears in the sequencing data of a study of blood T cell repertoires in COVID-19. During active infection, Seattle patients enrolled and were then monitored through disease. Per the germline V gene, CDR1 is KGHSH and CDR2 is LQKENI. Trimming pared 3 bases from V and 4 bases from J, leaving 18 bases between. The CDR3 consists of 16 residues. Original handling: Reference gene primers were amplified, and this amplification served to estimate nucleated cell counts. TCRdb's copy holds only in-frame clones and misses some; the assay was immunoSEQ multiplex PCR. The D gene and trimming were derived from the DNA, and the V and J assignments and clone size from that table. The sample yields 200,000 to 250,000 clones, about 90% seen once.

Sequencing input: peripheral blood. This clonotype was obtained from a man aged 25-40 years with COVID-19, enrolled during active disease. This chain uses TRBV18 with TRBJ1-1; the D gene is possibly TRBD1 (5 bases). In DNA form, the CDR3 reads TGTGCCAGCTCACCGGCAGTAGGGGCGGTTGGCACTGAAGCTTTCTTT. It encodes CASSPAVGAVGTEAFF.